This record covers a single T cell receptor beta chain. This sample was included in a study of cytomegalovirus exposure and HLA in healthy donors. CDR3 length: 12 amino acids. The germline CDR1 and CDR2 sequences are GTSNPN and SVGIG (reference sequence). Trimming took off 0 bases at V and 7 bases at J, with 7 bases between the two ends. Vbeta (60) and Jbeta (13) primers were used in the PCR. TCRdb's table, derived via immunoSEQ multiplex PCR, lists solely in-frame clones and lacks some. This sample has some 100,000 clones, with approximately 70% found just once. V gene TRBV30 combines with J gene TRBJ2-1; D unclear. The sequenced material came from PBMCs. The clonotype was recovered from a woman in her late teens or twenties in good health and CMV-seropositive. CDR3 DNA: TGTGCCTGGAGTGTGTACCAGAATGAGCAGTTCTTC. It yields the protein CAWSVYQNEQFF. Using reference TRBV30 and TRBJ2-1 for the parts outside the CDR3, the full variable domain is SQTIHQWPATLVQPVGSPLSLECTVEGTSNPNLYWYRQAAGRGLQLLFYSVGIGQISSEVPQNLSASRPQDRQFILSSKKLLLSDSGFYLCAWSVYQNEQFFGPGTRLTVL.